The clone carrying this T cell receptor beta chain was observed once. V shed 3 bases and J 0 bases; nucleotides not matched to a gene: 9. The CDR3 runs 18 residues. Looked up from germline, CDR1 is SGDLS and CDR2 is YYNGEE. The repertoire was sequenced with immunoSEQ multiplex PCR; TCRdb's copy has only in-frame clones and lacks some. Among approximately 660,000 clones listed, roughly 88% were seen once. These data come from a study of shared T cell receptors in the human thymus. These records were also assigned to another study, of human thymus T cells. As reported in that work: Donors consisted of healthy Finnish infants (having corrective surgery for congenital heart defects). The thymus was resected at corrective cardiac surgery. Among thymic and blood repertoires, usage of V and J genes appeared biased. The related literature has documented a marked overlap of thymic repertoires among unrelated individuals.

This sequence was found in a boy less than two years old with a congenital heart defect. Sample: thymocytes. V usage is TRBV9 and J usage is TRBJ2-6; 7 nucleotides align to TRBD2. The CDR3 sequence is CASSGPLAQNSGANVLTF. CDR3 nucleotides: TGTGCCAGCAGCGGCCCACTAGCGCAAAACTCTGGGGCCAACGTCCTGACTTTC.